This is a list of T cell receptor beta chains from one sample in a study of T-cell memory formation after mild COVID-19. TCRdb recomputed calls from the 5' RACE reads with MiXCR, one row per CDR3 protein. In the table there are hundreds of thousands of distinct CDR3 sequences, about a sixth of which are singletons. The specimen was PBMCs or a T cell subset sorted from them (not recorded which). The source of these receptors is an adult woman who had mild COVID-19 (a few samples of this study predate the infection). Cell type and time point are not known. Both conserved end residues are part of each CDR3. The order of the fields is D gene, J gene, clone size, V gene, CDR3 DNA, CDR3 protein. The D gene is left open where the match is weak. Where a row states a size, it is once, few, many or the class of an expanded clone; other rows omit it.

D gene: -
J gene: TRBJ2-3
clone size: few
V gene: TRBV15
CDR3 DNA: TGTGCCACCAGCAGATCCGACGCCTACTACACAGATACGCAGTATTTT
CDR3 protein: CATSRSDAYYTDTQYF

D gene: -
J gene: TRBJ1-2
clone size: few
V gene: TRBV12-3/TRBV12-4
CDR3 DNA: TGTGCCAGCGGTTCGCGGGGGTATGGCTACACCTTC
CDR3 protein: CASGSRGYGYTF

D gene: -
J gene: TRBJ2-5
clone size: few
V gene: TRBV30
CDR3 DNA: TGTGCCTGGAGTCCCCCGCCTTACGGGGCCGTGTTTCAGGAGACCCAGTACTTC
CDR3 protein: CAWSPPPYGAVFQETQYF

D gene: -
J gene: TRBJ2-1
clone size: -
V gene: TRBV7-8
CDR3 DNA: TGTGCCAGCAGCCCCCGGACCAACAATGAGCAGTTCTTC
CDR3 protein: CASSPRTNNEQFF

D gene: -
J gene: TRBJ1-2
clone size: -
V gene: TRBV5-6
CDR3 DNA: TGTGCCAGCAGTCATGCCCCTGGCGGCGTCGGCTACACCTTC
CDR3 protein: CASSHAPGGVGYTF

D gene: TRBD1
J gene: TRBJ2-1
clone size: -
V gene: TRBV12-5
CDR3 DNA: TGTGCTAGTGGTTTGGGGGACAGGGCGGCCAATGAGCAGTTCTTC
CDR3 protein: CASGLGDRAANEQFF

D gene: -
J gene: TRBJ2-3
clone size: once
V gene: TRBV5-6
CDR3 DNA: TGTGCCAGCAGCTTGGCGGCGGGTACTTGGACAGATACGCAGTATTTT
CDR3 protein: CASSLAAGTWTDTQYF

D gene: -
J gene: TRBJ2-7
clone size: few
V gene: TRBV4-3
CDR3 DNA: TGCGCCAGCAGCCAACGACAGACCTACGAGCAGTACTTC
CDR3 protein: CASSQRQTYEQYF

D gene: -
J gene: TRBJ2-3
clone size: once
V gene: TRBV29-1
CDR3 DNA: TGCAGCGTTAGGGGGGCAGAGGGCACAGATACGCAGTATTTT
CDR3 protein: CSVRGAEGTDTQYF

D gene: TRBD1
J gene: TRBJ1-4
clone size: many
V gene: TRBV6-5
CDR3 DNA: TGTGCCAGCAGTCGGCGGACAGGGTCTAATGAAAAACTGTTTTTT
CDR3 protein: CASSRRTGSNEKLFF

D gene: -
J gene: TRBJ2-7
clone size: few
V gene: TRBV6-1
CDR3 DNA: TGTGCCAGCAGTGAAGCCCTATACTACGAGCAGTACTTC
CDR3 protein: CASSEALYYEQYF

D gene: TRBD1
J gene: TRBJ2-5
clone size: -
V gene: TRBV10-3
CDR3 DNA: TGTGCCATCAGCTCCCCCGACAGGGAAGAGACCCAGTACTTC
CDR3 protein: CAISSPDREETQYF

D gene: -
J gene: TRBJ1-1
clone size: -
V gene: TRBV25-1
CDR3 DNA: TGTGCCAGCAGTGCTCCCGGGGAGGGAAGCTCGACTGAAGCTTTCTTT
CDR3 protein: CASSAPGEGSSTEAFF

D gene: TRBD2
J gene: TRBJ2-1
clone size: -
V gene: TRBV18
CDR3 DNA: TGTGCCAGCTCACCTGGTAGCGGGGGGAATGAGCAGTTCTTC
CDR3 protein: CASSPGSGGNEQFF

D gene: -
J gene: TRBJ2-1
clone size: few
V gene: TRBV7-6
CDR3 DNA: TGTGCCAGCAGCCCCGCGCTGGCGGGGGCCCACTCCTACAATGAGCAGTTCTTC
CDR3 protein: CASSPALAGAHSYNEQFF

D gene: TRBD1
J gene: TRBJ2-1
clone size: -
V gene: TRBV5-1
CDR3 DNA: TGCGCCAGCAGCTCCGGGGACAGGACAAATGAGCAGTTCTTC
CDR3 protein: CASSSGDRTNEQFF

D gene: TRBD2
J gene: TRBJ2-5
clone size: few
V gene: TRBV30
CDR3 DNA: TGTGCCTGGAGTCCCGGGGGGGCCCCTGAGACCCAGTACTTC
CDR3 protein: CAWSPGGAPETQYF

D gene: -
J gene: TRBJ2-7
clone size: -
V gene: TRBV4-1
CDR3 DNA: TGCGCCAGCAGAGGGGTAGGCCGGGGCTCCTACGAGCAGTACTTC
CDR3 protein: CASRGVGRGSYEQYF

D gene: -
J gene: TRBJ2-1
clone size: few
V gene: TRBV9
CDR3 DNA: TGTGCCAGCAGCGTAGAAAGCTGGGGAGGAGAGCAGTTCTTC
CDR3 protein: CASSVESWGGEQFF

D gene: -
J gene: TRBJ1-2
clone size: few
V gene: TRBV6-6
CDR3 DNA: TGTGCCAGCAGTTACTCATCCGGGGACTATGGCTACACCTTC
CDR3 protein: CASSYSSGDYGYTF

D gene: TRBD1
J gene: TRBJ2-7
clone size: few
V gene: TRBV5-6
CDR3 DNA: TGTGCCAGCAGCCCAGGGGGCCGGGATGACGAGCAGTACTTC
CDR3 protein: CASSPGGRDDEQYF

D gene: TRBD2
J gene: TRBJ2-1
clone size: many
V gene: TRBV15
CDR3 DNA: TGTGCCACCAGTGGTGGGACTAGCGCATACAATGAGCAGTTCTTC
CDR3 protein: CATSGGTSAYNEQFF